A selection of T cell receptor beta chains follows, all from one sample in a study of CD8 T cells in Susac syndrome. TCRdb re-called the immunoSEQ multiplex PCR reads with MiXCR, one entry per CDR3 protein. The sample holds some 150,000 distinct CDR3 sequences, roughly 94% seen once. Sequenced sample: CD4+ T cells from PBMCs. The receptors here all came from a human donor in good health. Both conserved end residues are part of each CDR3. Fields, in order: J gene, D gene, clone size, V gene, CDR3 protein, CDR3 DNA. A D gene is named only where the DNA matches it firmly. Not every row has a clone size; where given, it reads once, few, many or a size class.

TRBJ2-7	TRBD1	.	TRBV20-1	CSARRTGYSYEQYF	TGCAGTGCTAGAAGGACAGGATACTCCTACGAGCAGTACTTC
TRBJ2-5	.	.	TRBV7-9	CASSPFRGLQETQYF	TGTGCCAGCAGCCCGTTCCGGGGCCTCCAAGAGACCCAGTACTTC
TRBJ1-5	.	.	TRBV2	CASRAGTVNQPQHF	TGTGCCAGCAGAGCCGGGACCGTGAATCAGCCCCAGCATTTT
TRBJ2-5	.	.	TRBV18	CASAGGAGETQYF	TGTGCCAGCGCCGGGGGAGCGGGAGAGACCCAGTACTTC
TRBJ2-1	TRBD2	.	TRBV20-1	CSARGGGAVSYNEQFF	TGCAGTGCTAGAGGGGGGGGAGCTGTTTCCTACAATGAGCAGTTCTTC
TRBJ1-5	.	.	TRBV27	CASSLWGRGQPQHF	TGTGCCAGCAGTTTGTGGGGACGGGGTCAGCCCCAGCATTTT
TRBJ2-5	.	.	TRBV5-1	CASSLVRGRVETQYF	TGCGCCAGCAGCTTGGTCCGGGGGCGGGTTGAGACCCAGTACTTC
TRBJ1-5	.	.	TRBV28	CAVKLGDSNQPQHF	TGTGCAGTCAAGTTAGGGGATAGCAATCAGCCCCAGCATTTT
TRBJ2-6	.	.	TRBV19	CASTQGQLGANVLTF	TGTGCCAGCACTCAGGGTCAGCTGGGGGCCAACGTCCTGACTTTC
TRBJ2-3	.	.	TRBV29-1	CSGLASSTDTQYF	TGCAGCGGGCTAGCGTCTAGCACAGATACGCAGTATTTT
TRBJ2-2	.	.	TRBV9	CASSVQTGVSTGELFF	TGTGCCAGCAGCGTCCAGACTGGGGTTAGCACCGGGGAGCTGTTTTTT
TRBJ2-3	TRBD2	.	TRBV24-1	CATSDSKGLAGSTDTQYF	TGTGCCACCAGTGATTCGAAGGGACTAGCGGGTAGCACAGATACGCAGTATTTT
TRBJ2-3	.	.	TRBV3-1	CASSQEIGRQYF	TGTGCCAGCAGCCAAGAGATAGGCAGGCAGTATTTT
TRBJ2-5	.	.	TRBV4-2	CASSQGLGLLGGGQETQYF	TGTGCCAGCAGCCAAGGACTCGGGCTTCTGGGTGGCGGACAAGAGACCCAGTACTTC
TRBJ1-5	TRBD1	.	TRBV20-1	CSASASGGGQPQHF	TGCAGTGCTTCAGCATCAGGGGGCGGACAGCCCCAGCATTTT
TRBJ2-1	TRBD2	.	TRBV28	CASSLGLAGVSYNEQFF	TGTGCCAGCAGTTTGGGGCTAGCGGGAGTATCCTACAATGAGCAGTTCTTC
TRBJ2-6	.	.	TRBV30	CACIPVDSGANVLTF	TGTGCCTGTATCCCCGTAGACTCTGGGGCCAACGTCCTGACTTTC
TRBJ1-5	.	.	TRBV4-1	CASSQGLDQPQHF	TGCGCCAGCAGCCAAGGGTTGGATCAGCCCCAGCATTTT
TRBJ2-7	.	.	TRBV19	CASSIVGGPIYEQYF	TGTGCCAGTAGTATAGTAGGAGGGCCTATTTACGAGCAGTACTTC
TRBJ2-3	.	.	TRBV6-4	CATALGAADTQYF	TGTGCCACCGCCTTGGGGGCGGCAGATACGCAGTATTTT
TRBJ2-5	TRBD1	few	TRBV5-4	CASSSRQGQETQYF	TGTGCCAGCAGCTCCAGACAGGGCCAGGAGACCCAGTACTTC
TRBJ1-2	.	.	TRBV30	CARKTGNSGYTF	TGTGCCCGAAAAACAGGGAACTCTGGCTACACCTTC
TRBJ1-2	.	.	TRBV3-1	CASSQDPLPGDGYTF	TGTGCCAGCAGCCAAGACCCCCTGCCCGGCGATGGCTACACCTTC
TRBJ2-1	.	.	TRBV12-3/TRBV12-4	CASSLIFPIEYNEQFF	TGTGCCAGCAGTTTGATATTCCCCATTGAGTACAATGAGCAGTTCTTC
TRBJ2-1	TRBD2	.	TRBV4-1	CASSQAPGTSGYNEQFF	TGCGCCAGCAGCCAAGCCCCCGGGACTAGCGGGTACAATGAGCAGTTCTTC
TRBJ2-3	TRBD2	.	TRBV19	CASSTRLTSGRTDTQYF	TGTGCCAGTAGTACTCGCCTGACTAGCGGGCGCACAGATACGCAGTATTTT
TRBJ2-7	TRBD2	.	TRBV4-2	CASSQGLGGSTYEQYF	TGTGCCAGCAGCCAGGGACTAGGCGGGAGCACCTACGAGCAGTACTTC
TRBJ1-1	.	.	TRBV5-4	CASSSRNTEAFF	TGTGCCAGCAGCTCTCGAAACACTGAAGCTTTCTTT
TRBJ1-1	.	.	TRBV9	CASSVAAGVVTEAFF	TGTGCCAGCAGCGTAGCGGCAGGGGTCGTTACTGAAGCTTTCTTT
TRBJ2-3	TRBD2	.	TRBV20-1	CSANREGPDTQYF	TGCAGTGCTAACCGGGAGGGCCCGGATACGCAGTATTTT
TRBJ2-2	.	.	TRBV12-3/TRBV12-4	CASRPGQSNTGELFF	TGTGCCAGCAGACCTGGACAGTCTAACACCGGGGAGCTGTTTTTT
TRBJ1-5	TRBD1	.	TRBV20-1	CSASDRGNQPQHF	TGCAGTGCTAGTGACAGGGGCAATCAGCCCCAGCATTTT
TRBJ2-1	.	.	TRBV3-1	CASSQGTSHNEQFF	TGTGCCAGCAGCCAAGGAACAAGCCACAATGAGCAGTTCTTC
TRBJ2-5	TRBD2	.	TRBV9	CASSPQGAGGFQTQYF	TGTGCCAGCAGCCCCCAGGGAGCGGGAGGGTTCCAGACCCAGTACTTC
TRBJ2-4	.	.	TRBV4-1	CASSQDTRGILLGPKNIQYF	TGCGCCAGCAGCCAAGACACACGGGGGATCCTCCTGGGTCCCAAAAACATTCAGTACTTC
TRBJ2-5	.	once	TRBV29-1	CSVDQETQYF	TGCAGCGTTGATCAAGAGACCCAGTACTTC
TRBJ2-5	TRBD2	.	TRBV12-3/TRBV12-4	CASTGTSGSRDQETQYF	TGTGCCAGCACCGGGACTAGCGGGAGCCGAGACCAAGAGACCCAGTACTTC
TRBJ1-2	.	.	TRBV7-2	CASSLWGESYGYTF	TGTGCCAGCAGCTTATGGGGAGAGTCCTATGGCTACACCTTC